These 17 T cell receptor beta chains were all obtained from the same sample, sequenced in a study of control samples from healthy donors and cancer patients. Generated by immunoSEQ multiplex PCR, the TCRdb table keeps only in-frame clones and is missing some. The sample lists around 130,000 clones, around 90% seen once, with 30% to 50% in the top ten. The sample was blood. Receptors were obtained from a man aged 50 to 60 in good health.

The DNA of the CDR3 is TGTGCCAGCAGCCCCTTTTCAGGGGAGGCAGCTTTCTTT. Its translation is CASSPFSGEAAFF. V is TRBV3-1 (or the pseudogene TRBV3-2) and J is TRBJ1-1; D perhaps matches TRBD1 (6 bases). Per the germline V gene, CDR1 is LGHDT and CDR2 is YNNKEL (reference sequence). V dropped 4 bases and J dropped 10 bases, with 16 bases sitting between them. The CDR3 is made up of 13 amino acids.

The chain combines TRBV9 with TRBJ1-1; 9 bases align to TRBD1. Trimming took 4 bases from V and 3 from J; bases not matched to a gene: 7. The CDR3 extends over 15 amino acids. Germline loops: CDR1 SGDLS, CDR2 YYNGEE. CDR3 nucleotides: TGTGCCAGCAGCCCTGGGACAGGGCTATACACTGAAGCTTTCTTT. This sequence encodes CASSPGTGLYTEAFF. The whole variable domain, filled in from reference TRBV9 and TRBJ1-1, reads DSGVTQTPKHLITATGQRVTLRCSPRSGDLSVYWYQQSLDQGLQFLIQYYNGEERAKGNILERFSAQQFPDLHSELNLSSLELGDSALYFCASSPGTGLYTEAFFGQGTRLTVV.

The chain recombines TRBV11-3 with TRBJ2-3, with TRBD1 identical over 7 bases. This CDR3 region has 15 residues. CDR1 and CDR2 (germline): SGHNT, YENEEA. V shed 1 base, J shed 0 bases, and the junction held 1 base outside the gene matches. In nucleotides, the CDR3 is TGTGCCAGCAGCTTAGGGGACAGTAGCACAGATACGCAGTATTTT. Its protein is CASSLGDSSTDTQYF. Filled out from reference TRBV11-3 and TRBJ2-3, the complete variable domain reads EAGVVQSPRYKIIEKKQPVAFWCNPISGHNTLYWYLQNLGQGPELLIRYENEEAVDDSQLPKDRFSAERLKGVDSTLKIQPAELGDSAVYLCASSLGDSSTDTQYFGPGTRLTVL.

The genes are TRBV27 and TRBJ2-2, with 8 bases lining up with TRBD1. The CDR3 length is 15 residues. Trimming cost V 8 bases and J 7 bases; bases outside gene matches: 12. The germline gives CDR1 MNHEY, CDR2 SMNVEV (reference sequence). The CDR3 DNA sequence: TGTGCCAGCTCTCCCCGGACAGGGTGGGTCGGGGAGCTGTTTTTT. It translates to CASSPRTGWVGELFF.

The V gene is TRBV18, the J gene TRBJ1-1; TRBD1 agrees at 7 bases. Germline trimming cut 6 bases from V and 4 bases from J; bases unmatched to any gene: 11. The CDR3 covers 15 residues. The germline CDR1 and CDR2 sequences are KGHSH and LQKENI. The CDR3 loop is CASSLQGGRGTEAFF. For the CDR3, the DNA is TGTGCCAGCTCTCTTCAAGGGGGCAGGGGCACTGAAGCTTTCTTT. The full variable domain, its missing parts supplied by reference TRBV18 and TRBJ1-1, is NAGVMQNPRHLVRRRGQEARLRCSPMKGHSHVYWYRQLPEEGLKFMVYLQKENIIDESGMPKERFSAEFPKEGPSILRIQQVVRGDSAAYFCASSLQGGRGTEAFFGQGTRLTVV.

This clone was counted a single time. The J gene is TRBJ1-1, the V gene TRBV5-1, with D unclear. The CDR3 length is 11 residues. The ends were cut back, 7 bases at V and 10 bases at J, with 14 bases in the middle. The V gene's germline CDR1 is SGHRS and CDR2 YFSETQ. The CDR3 bases are TGCGCCAGCGGCGAGGGAGATCGAGCTTTCTTT. Its protein is CASGEGDRAFF.

The CDR3 sequence: CASSIDLAVPNSPLHF. CDR3 coding DNA: TGTGCCAGTAGTATAGATCTAGCAGTGCCTAATTCACCCCTCCACTTT. The chain combines TRBV19 with TRBJ1-6, with D uncertain. V lost 0 bases, J lost 6 bases, and 12 bases lay in between. The CDR3 extends over 16 amino acids. The germline gives CDR1 LNHDA, CDR2 SQIVND (reference sequence). The variable domain in full, completed from reference TRBV19 and TRBJ1-6, reads DGGITQSPKYLFRKEGQNVTLSCEQNLNHDAMYWYRQDPGQGLRLIYYSQIVNDFQKGDIAEGYSVSREKKESFPLTVTSAQKNPTAFYLCASSIDLAVPNSPLHFGNGTRLTVT.

V gene TRBV25-1 combines with J gene TRBJ2-3, with 7 bases aligning to TRBD1. This CDR3 contains 18 residues. The trim removed 7 bases at V and 0 bases at J, leaving 16 bases unmatched. The germline V gene encodes CDR1 MGHDK and CDR2 SYGVNS. Written as DNA, the CDR3 is TGTGCCAGCACCCCACCGGGACAGACATATTCTAGCACAGATACGCAGTATTTT. Translating it yields CASTPPGQTYSSTDTQYF.

The gene calls are TRBV5-6 and TRBJ2-3, with 12 bases aligning to TRBD2. Losses at the gene ends were 5 bases for V and 3 bases for J; bases not matched to a gene: 4. Germline loops: CDR1 SGHDT, CDR2 YYEEEE. CDR3 size: 15 residues. CDR3 in amino acids: CASRRGLAGTDTQYF. The DNA of the CDR3 is TGTGCCAGCAGACGTGGACTAGCGGGGACAGATACGCAGTATTTT.

The chain employs TRBV24-1 and TRBJ2-5; 9 nucleotides match TRBD1. This CDR3 is 16 amino acids long. Germline CDR1 KGHDR, CDR2 SFDVKD. V shed 5 bases and J 5 bases; nucleotides not matched to a gene: 11. This chain's CDR3 is CATSASGQGVGETQYF. The DNA of the CDR3 is TGTGCCACCAGTGCCTCGGGACAGGGAGTCGGGGAGACCCAGTACTTC.

The gene calls are TRBV5-8 and TRBJ2-1; D is ambiguous. Trimming shortened V by 0 bases and J by 4 bases, and 11 bases separated the two germline ends. CDR3 size: 15 residues. Germline values: CDR1 SGHTS, CDR2 YDEGEE. This chain's CDR3 is CASSLGVVDYNEQFF. DNA of the CDR3: TGTGCCAGCAGCTTGGGTGTCGTGGATTACAATGAGCAGTTCTTC.

The chain carries TRBV30 and TRBJ1-2; 9 bases line up with TRBD1. V trimming: 3 bases; J trimming: 8 bases; junction bases outside the gene matches: 7. This CDR3 contains 13 residues. Germline-derived CDR1 and CDR2 are GTSNPN and SVGIG (reference sequence). CDR3 in amino acids: CAWSRTGDQGYTF. The CDR3 bases are TGTGCCTGGAGCCGGACAGGGGACCAAGGCTACACCTTC. Together with reference TRBV30 and TRBJ1-2, the CDR3 gives the full variable domain: SQTIHQWPATLVQPVGSPLSLECTVEGTSNPNLYWYRQAAGRGLQLLFYSVGIGQISSEVPQNLSASRPQDRQFILSSKKLLLSDSGFYLCAWSRTGDQGYTFGSGTRLTVV.

The V gene is TRBV20-1, the J gene TRBJ2-3; perhaps TRBD1 as D (6 bases). The germline V gene encodes CDR1 DFQATT and CDR2 SNEGSKA (reference sequence). This CDR3 is built from 11 residues. The CDR3 sequence is CSGHLTDTQYF. CDR3 nucleotide sequence: TGCTCGGGACATCTCACAGATACGCAGTATTTT.

In its sample, this clone was seen a few times. The chain combines TRBV2 with TRBJ1-2, with a weak D call TRBD1 (5 bases). The CDR3 consists of 10 residues. From germline, CDR1 is SNHLY and CDR2 FYNNEI. The V end was cut by 10 bases, the J end by 8 bases, with 11 bases between. CDR3 in DNA: TGTGCCATAAGACAGAGGGGCTACACCTTC. This translates into CAIRQRGYTF.

V usage is TRBV14 and J usage is TRBJ2-5, with 8 bases lining up with TRBD2. CDR3 length equals 17 residues. The J segment lost 2 bases and the V segment lost 2 bases, leaving 10 bases of the junction unmatched. Germline V gene data show CDR1 as SGHDN and CDR2 as FVKESK. CDR3 bases: TGTGCCAGCAGCCAAAGGGCGTCTAGCGGGTTACAAGAGACCCAGTACTTC. As protein: CASSQRASSGLQETQYF.

The chain is built from TRBV7-2 and TRBJ1-4; D unresolved. V was trimmed by 5 bases and J by 5 bases, leaving 12 bases between them. The CDR3 is 14 residues long. Per germline, CDR1 SGHTA and CDR2 FQGNSA. CDR3 nucleotide sequence: TGTGCCAGCAGCCCGGGCCTTCAAAATGAAAAACTGTTTTTT. Translated, it gives CASSPGLQNEKLFF.

This clone has at least ten counts. For the CDR3, the DNA is TGTGCCAGCAGCTTTTCATTGACGGCCTCGGGCTACACCTTC. This codes for CASSFSLTASGYTF. This rearrangement joins TRBV11-2 to TRBJ1-2; D gene ambiguous. The CDR3 length is 14 residues. Germline V gives CDR1 SGHAT, CDR2 FQNNGV. The ends were cut back, 3 bases at V and 8 bases at J, with 16 bases in the middle.